One and the same sample provided the 6 T cell receptor beta chains below, sequenced in a study of T cell responses to AZD1222 COVID-19 vaccine listed by TCRdb under 2021. The intended sense of this specimen's time point label: baseline before first vaccination. Library construction relied on the immunoSEQ multiplex PCR assay. TCRdb carries this immuneACCESS record with in-frame sequences only. Its versions omit some clonotypes, under half of them owing to an unresolved V gene in the studies checked, with the rest unexplained. The sample table contains approximately 110,000 clones; only one count was recorded for around 90% of them. The ten largest clones represent approximately 10% of the sample. The input for sequencing was peripheral blood, taken on day 0 of AZD1222 vaccination. The origin of the receptors is an adult in good health.

The V call is TRBV7-3, the J call TRBJ2-3, with 7 bases that match TRBD2. The V gene's germline CDR1 is SGHTA and CDR2 FQGTGA. The V segment lost 1 base and the J segment 4 bases; nucleotides outside the gene matches: 2. This CDR3 region has 14 residues. The DNA of the CDR3 is TGTGCCAGCAGCTTAAGCGGGAGTGCAGATACGCAGTATTTT. This encodes CASSLSGSADTQYF.

This chain connects TRBV19 to TRBJ2-7, with D tentatively TRBD1 (6 bases). Germline V gives CDR1 LNHDA, CDR2 SQIVND (reference sequence). The CDR3 is 15 residues long. Between the trimmed V and J ends, which lost 5 bases and 0 bases, there was a span of 14 bases. CDR3 DNA: TGTGCCAGTAGTCCTTCGGGACACCCCTCCTACGAGCAGTACTTC. Protein sequence: CASSPSGHPSYEQYF.

This clone was observed a single time. The gene calls are TRBV6-1 and TRBJ2-1; the D gene could be TRBD1 or TRBD2 (5 bases each). Germline-derived CDR1 and CDR2 are MNHNS and SASEGT. The V end lost 2 bases, the J end lost 9 bases, and 26 bases lay between the germline ends. The CDR3 covers 18 residues. The CDR3 nucleotides are TGTGCCAGCAGTGAAAGGCTAGTGGGGACGTCCTTCGACGGTGAGCAGTTCTTC. The encoded protein is CASSERLVGTSFDGEQFF.

V gene TRBV18 combines with J gene TRBJ2-3; D may be TRBD2 (6 bases). Germline V gives CDR1 KGHSH, CDR2 LQKENI. V shed 5 bases and J shed 0 bases, with 15 bases lying between them. This CDR3 contains 16 residues. CDR3 residues: CASSGGERASTDTQYF. The CDR3 coding sequence is TGTGCCAGCTCAGGGGGAGAGCGGGCGAGCACAGATACGCAGTATTTT.

J is TRBJ2-7 and V is TRBV19; possibly TRBD1 or TRBD2 for D (7 bases each). V was shortened by 6 bases and J by 7 bases, with 19 bases between the two germline ends. CDR1 and CDR2 (germline): LNHDA, SQIVND (reference sequence). This CDR3 comprises 14 residues. DNA of the CDR3: TGTGCCAGTAGCGCAGGGGGGGAACTGGGAGAGCAGTACTTC. It translates to CASSAGGELGEQYF.

The chain combines TRBV19 with TRBJ2-4; 13 nucleotides match TRBD2. After removal of 4 bases from V and 4 bases from J, the junction contained 4 bases not matched to a gene. Germline V gene sequence: CDR1 LNHDA, CDR2 SQIVND (reference sequence). The CDR3 sequence is 16 residues long. CDR3 sequence: CASSRLAGGSKNIQYF. Here the CDR3 DNA reads TGTGCCAGTAGTAGACTAGCGGGAGGCTCTAAAAACATTCAGTACTTC. The full variable domain, rest sourced from reference TRBV19 and TRBJ2-4, is DGGITQSPKYLFRKEGQNVTLSCEQNLNHDAMYWYRQDPGQGLRLIYYSQIVNDFQKGDIAEGYSVSREKKESFPLTVTSAQKNPTAFYLCASSRLAGGSKNIQYFGAGTRLSVL.